This entry concerns a single T cell receptor (beta chain). The CDR3 is 16 residues long. Germline values: CDR1 SGHDT, CDR2 YYEEEE. V was trimmed by 0 bases and J by 7 bases, leaving 14 bases between them. The data stem from a study of T cell responses to AZD1222 COVID-19 vaccine. The method was immunoSEQ multiplex PCR; TCRdb's version includes in-frame clones alone and lacks a portion of them. The data show 95,000 to 150,000 clones, with 70% to 90% seen just once and around 3% held by the top ten. This TCR derives from an adult who received the AZD1222 COVID-19 vaccine. This material consisted of peripheral blood, taken 28 days after the second AZD1222 dose. The chain combines TRBV5-6 with TRBJ1-6; no firm D call. CDR3 sequence (DNA): TGTGCCAGCAGCTTGGATATAGGGCAGGAGAATTCACCCCTCCACTTT. It encodes CASSLDIGQENSPLHF.